The next 18 T cell receptor beta chains were all read from a single sample in a study of cytomegalovirus exposure and HLA in healthy donors (dated by TCRdb to 2017 to 2019). Library preparation was by the immunoSEQ multiplex PCR assay. A mixture of 60 forward primers for TCR Vbeta segments and 13 reverse primers for TCR Jbeta segments was used in the multiplex PCR. The immuneACCESS repertoire file appears here via TCRdb, limited to in-frame rearrangements. These files lack a portion of the clones; in checked studies, under half of the deficit traces to unresolved V genes, and the cause of the others is not known. The sample table records fewer than 250,000 clones; 60% to 80% of these occur just once. 1.8% of the sample is taken by the ten largest. Sequencing was performed on PBMCs. The source is a woman in her 30s in good health and CMV-seronegative.

This chain uses TRBV5-1 with TRBJ2-7; possibly TRBD2 for D (6 bases). Trimming cost V 3 bases and J 3 bases, with 13 bases left between them. Germline V gene data show CDR1 as SGHRS and CDR2 as YFSETQ. The CDR3 extends over 14 amino acids. In DNA, the CDR3 is TGCGCCAGCAGCTACGGGACTCTCAACTACGAGCAGTACTTC. Its protein product is CASSYGTLNYEQYF.

The CDR3 region is CASSQDEGRTQYF. The CDR3 coding sequence is TGCGCCAGCAGCCAAGACGAAGGGAGGACGCAGTATTTT. This sequence joins TRBV4-1 and TRBJ2-3, with a tentative D call TRBD2 (6 bases). V was pared by 0 bases and J by 9 bases, with 10 bases between. The CDR3 runs 13 residues. The germline V gene has CDR1 MGHRA and CDR2 YSYEKL.

This clone has just a few counts. J is TRBJ2-5 and V is TRBV13; D may be TRBD2 (5 bases). The CDR3 consists of 15 residues. With 2 bases removed from V and 5 bases from J, the gap between germline ends came to 15 bases. Germline V gene data show CDR1 as PRHDT and CDR2 as FYEKMQ (reference sequence). DNA of the CDR3: TGTGCCAGCAGCTTATTTTGGCGTGAGGGTGAGACCCAGTACTTC. It is translated as CASSLFWREGETQYF.

The J gene is TRBJ2-7, the V gene TRBV11-2; 9 bases align to TRBD2. Germline V CDR1 and CDR2: SGHAT, FQNNGV. J gave up 6 bases and V 5 bases, and 11 bases lay outside the gene matches. This CDR3 is built from 15 residues. CDR3 sequence: CASSPVAGGPFEQYF. CDR3 coding DNA: TGTGCCAGCAGCCCCGTGGCGGGAGGGCCGTTCGAGCAGTACTTC.

The chain is built from TRBV14 and TRBJ1-2; D might be TRBD1 (6 bases). The V end was cut by 0 bases, the J end by 6 bases, with 23 bases between. CDR1 and CDR2 (germline): SGHDN, FVKESK. The CDR3 is made up of 18 amino acids. Here the CDR3 DNA reads TGTGCCAGCAGCCAAGAACGTGTCAGGGGCGGGTATCGACATGGCTACACCTTC. Translation: CASSQERVRGGYRHGYTF. Looking up the rest from reference TRBV14 and TRBJ1-2 gives the full variable domain: EAGVTQFPSHSVIEKGQTVTLRCDPISGHDNLYWYRRVMGKEIKFLLHFVKESKQDESGMPNNRFLAERTGGTYSTLKVQPAELEDSGVYFCASSQERVRGGYRHGYTFGSGTRLTVV.

The chain uses TRBV19 and TRBJ1-6; 12 bases are shared with TRBD1. CDR3 length: 15 residues. The germline gives CDR1 LNHDA, CDR2 SQIVND (reference sequence). V lost 8 bases, J lost 14 bases, and 13 bases stayed unmatched. The DNA of the CDR3 is TGTGCCAGTGAGAGGGGACAGGGGGCATCTCGGTCCCTCCACTTT. Translated: CASERGQGASRSLHF.

This chain joins TRBV29-1 and TRBJ1-3; no reliable D call. The CDR3 runs 14 residues. V was clipped by 7 bases and J by 3 bases, with 16 bases between them. In germline, CDR1 is SQVTM, CDR2 ANQGSEA. CDR3 nucleotide sequence: TGCAGCGCCAGAGGGAGTATTAATGGAAACACCATATATTTT. Amino acids: CSARGSINGNTIYF.

In regard to this clone: Other DNA sequences in the sample encode the same CDR3. The rearrangement uses TRBV27 and TRBJ2-3; 7 bases align to TRBD2. J was trimmed by 1 base and V by 3 bases; bases with no gene match: 4. Per the germline V gene, CDR1 is MNHEY and CDR2 is SMNVEV (reference sequence). CDR3 length: 15 residues. CDR3 nucleotide sequence: TGTGCCAGCAGTTTCGGTACTAGCGGCACAGATACGCAGTATTTT. It translates to CASSFGTSGTDTQYF.

Points on this clone: Within the sample, other DNA sequences also encode this same CDR3. The chain links TRBV5-1 to TRBJ1-1, with TRBD1 as a possible D gene (5 bases). The germline gives CDR1 SGHRS, CDR2 YFSETQ. The CDR3 covers 14 residues. Trimming cost V 1 base and J 0 bases, with 7 bases left between them. The CDR3 protein is CASSLTGMNTEAFF. CDR3 bases: TGCGCCAGCAGCTTGACAGGCATGAACACTGAAGCTTTCTTT.

V is TRBV5-1 and J is TRBJ1-6; 10 bases map to TRBD1. This CDR3 region has 16 residues. Germline loops: CDR1 SGHRS, CDR2 YFSETQ. With 4 bases clipped from V and 5 bases from J, the junction kept 6 bases outside the gene matches. Here the CDR3 reads CASSGGTGVDNSPLHF. CDR3 in DNA: TGCGCCAGCAGCGGCGGGACAGGGGTCGATAATTCACCCCTCCACTTT.

V is TRBV5-4 and J is TRBJ1-1; perhaps TRBD1 as D (5 bases). The V end lost 2 bases, the J end lost 1 base, and 18 bases lay between the germline ends. CDR3 length equals 17 residues. Germline CDR1 and CDR2: SGHNT and YYREEE (reference sequence). DNA for the CDR3: TGTGCCAGCAGCTTCGGGCCCCCGGGGGATTCGAACACTGAAGCTTTCTTT. It translates to CASSFGPPGDSNTEAFF.

The chain joins TRBV5-1 to TRBJ2-1; 12 bases agree with TRBD2. CDR3 length equals 15 residues. CDR1 SGHRS and CDR2 YFSETQ come from the germline V gene. Germline trimming cut 1 base from V and 8 bases from J; bases unmatched to any gene: 4. CDR3 coding DNA: TGCGCCAGCAGCTTGACGGGACTAGCGGGCCATGAGCAGTTCTTC. It specifies CASSLTGLAGHEQFF.

This chain connects TRBV2 to TRBJ1-1; 7 bases are a match to TRBD1. The CDR3 has 14 amino acids. CDR1 and CDR2 from the germline V gene are SNHLY and FYNNEI. Trimming cost V 7 bases and J 3 bases; bases outside gene matches: 8. The CDR3 region is CASIRDSGYTEAFF. The CDR3 DNA reads TGTGCCAGCATCCGGGACAGTGGGTACACTGAAGCTTTCTTT.

The V gene is TRBV18, the J gene TRBJ1-1; D not resolved. CDR3 length equals 13 residues. V was shortened by 3 bases and J by 0 bases, with 5 bases between the two germline ends. Per the germline V gene, CDR1 is KGHSH and CDR2 is LQKENI. CDR3 coding DNA: TGTGCCAGCTCACCCCAGATGAACACTGAAGCTTTCTTT. Encoded protein: CASSPQMNTEAFF.

The chain has TRBV2 and TRBJ2-7; D not certain. The V gene's germline CDR1 is SNHLY and CDR2 FYNNEI. The CDR3 has 18 amino acids. The V and J ends lost 3 bases and 0 bases respectively, with 21 bases between them. CDR3 nucleotide sequence: TGTGCCAGCAGTGACCCCGCCGCTGCCGGCGGTAGCTCCTACGAGCAGTACTTC. This gives the protein CASSDPAAAGGSSYEQYF.

This chain links TRBV7-9 with TRBJ1-3; 7 nucleotides match TRBD1. CDR1 SEHNR and CDR2 FQNEAQ come from the germline V gene (reference sequence). CDR3 length equals 18 residues. V dropped 3 bases and J dropped 0; count of bases not matched to a gene: 11. The CDR3, as DNA: TGTGCCAGCAGCTTGGGACAGATCGACGTTTACTCTGGAAACACCATATATTTT. Residues: CASSLGQIDVYSGNTIYF.

Points on this clone: This could be a read error, since a much larger clone is one nucleotide away. The DNA for the CDR3 is TGTGCCAGCAGGCCCCAGGGGAACGCTGAAGCTTTCTTT. Amino acid sequence: CASRPQGNAEAFF. The rearrangement joins TRBV5-4 to TRBJ1-1; D possibly corresponds to TRBD1 (6 bases). This CDR3 is 13 amino acids long. CDR1 SGHNT and CDR2 YYREEE come from the germline V gene (reference sequence).

CDR3 protein: CASSRDRGAEAFF. CDR3 bases: TGTGCCAGCAGCCGGGACAGGGGTGCTGAAGCTTTCTTT. The rearrangement joins TRBV7-3 to TRBJ1-1; 10 positions agree with TRBD1. The CDR3 spans 13 residues. Trimming removed 5 bases from V and 6 bases from J; junction bases left unmatched: 3. Germline-derived CDR1 and CDR2 are SGHTA and FQGTGA.